These 21 T cell receptor beta chains came from one sample sequenced in a study of cytomegalovirus exposure and HLA in healthy donors. Primers included in the PCR were 60 Vbeta and 13 Jbeta primers. Libraries were prepared by immunoSEQ multiplex PCR; TCRdb keeps only in-frame clonotypes and omits some of them. The sample gives under 55,000 clones, around 80% of which show up once; 8% to 8.5% is in the top ten. The source material was PBMCs. Source of these receptors: a man under 40 in good health and CMV-seropositive.

The chain links TRBV7-8 to TRBJ2-1; TRBD2 matches 15 bases. J gave up 7 bases and V 1 base, and 2 bases lay outside the gene matches. The length of the CDR3 is 16 residues. CDR1 is SGHVS, CDR2 FQNEAQ, per germline. CDR3: CASSLGTSGGVNEQFF. The CDR3 DNA follows: TGTGCCAGCAGCTTAGGGACTAGCGGGGGGGTTAATGAGCAGTTCTTC.

The chain recombines TRBV7-9 with TRBJ2-1, with 7 bases that match TRBD2. Germline values: CDR1 SEHNR, CDR2 FQNEAQ (reference sequence). The CDR3 has 15 amino acids. With 5 bases clipped from V and 10 bases from J, the junction kept 14 bases outside the gene matches. Here the CDR3 DNA reads TGTGCCAGCAGCCCCGGGGGGACTATCCTCGTGGAGCAGTTCTTC. Protein sequence: CASSPGGTILVEQFF.

V and J are TRBV6-5 and TRBJ1-5; D is unclear. V was trimmed by 5 bases and J by 8 bases, leaving 16 bases between them. In germline, CDR1 is MNHEY, CDR2 SVGAGI. The CDR3 length is 14 residues. CDR3 residues: CASSLENGWEPQHF. Here the CDR3 DNA reads TGTGCCAGCAGTCTCGAAAACGGGTGGGAGCCCCAGCATTTT.

The V and J genes are TRBV7-2 and TRBJ2-3, with 10 bases lining up with TRBD2. Germline CDR1 is SGHTA and CDR2 is FQGNSA. The CDR3 is made up of 18 amino acids. The J segment lost 2 bases and the V segment lost 1 base, leaving 9 bases of the junction unmatched. The CDR3 protein is CASSLVGLAGALTDTQYF. Here the CDR3 DNA reads TGTGCCAGCAGCTTAGTAGGTCTAGCGGGGGCCCTCACAGATACGCAGTATTTT.

This chain uses TRBV7-3 with TRBJ2-5, with 7 bases that match TRBD1. Germline lookup yields CDR1 SGHTA and CDR2 FQGTGA. This CDR3 comprises 14 residues. The J segment lost 0 bases and the V segment lost 5 bases, leaving 3 bases of the junction unmatched. CDR3 coding DNA: TGTGCCAGCAGCCCCGGGACAGACCAAGAGACCCAGTACTTC. Amino acid sequence: CASSPGTDQETQYF.

The chain couples TRBV7-2 to TRBJ1-4, with D perhaps matching TRBD1 (6 bases). Germline CDR1 reads SGHTA; CDR2 reads FQGNSA. This CDR3 region has 13 residues. Trimming removed 1 base from V and 10 bases from J, with 10 bases in between. This chain's CDR3 is CASSLGQVGKLFF. The CDR3 DNA reads as TGTGCCAGCAGCTTAGGACAGGTCGGAAAACTGTTTTTT.

The V and J genes are TRBV5-1 and TRBJ2-1; tentatively, D is TRBD2 (5 bases). This CDR3 is built from 13 residues. The V end was cut by 0 bases, the J end by 8 bases, with 9 bases between. Germline V gene data show CDR1 as SGHRS and CDR2 as YFSETQ. The CDR3 sequence is CASSLGFGDEQFF. The CDR3 DNA follows: TGCGCCAGCAGCTTGGGTTTCGGGGATGAGCAGTTCTTC.

This chain uses TRBV6-6 with TRBJ2-1; no reliable D call. Per the germline V gene, CDR1 is MNHNY and CDR2 is SVGAGI (reference sequence). V was pared by 0 bases and J by 4 bases, with 7 bases between. CDR3 length: 14 residues. CDR3 in DNA: TGTGCCAGCAGTTACTCCCTAGTTTACAATGAGCAGTTCTTC. Translation gives CASSYSLVYNEQFF.

V gene TRBV7-3 combines with J gene TRBJ2-1; 8 nucleotides match TRBD1. The CDR3 has 12 residues. Germline CDR1 reads SGHTA; CDR2 reads FQGTGA. J was trimmed by 10 bases and V by 3 bases; bases with no gene match: 2. Here the CDR3 DNA reads TGTGCCAGCAGCTTCCGACAGGGGGAGCAGTTCTTC. Residues: CASSFRQGEQFF.

This clone showed up just once. The chain is built from TRBV5-1 and TRBJ1-1, with D maybe TRBD1 (5 bases). This CDR3 comprises 15 residues. Per the germline V gene, CDR1 is SGHRS and CDR2 is YFSETQ. Trimming pared 5 bases from V and 0 bases from J, leaving 14 bases between. DNA of the CDR3: TGCGCCAGCAGTCTCAGGACAACAGTGAACACTGAAGCTTTCTTT. It specifies CASSLRTTVNTEAFF.

V is TRBV29-1 and J is TRBJ2-1; a weak D match, TRBD1 (6 bases). Germline V gene data show CDR1 as SQVTM and CDR2 as ANQGSEA. Trimming removed 2 bases from V and 6 bases from J, with 23 bases in between. CDR3 length equals 17 residues. The CDR3 DNA sequence: TGCAGCGTTGAATTGATAACCGACAGGAAATCGGGCAATGAGCAGTTCTTC. Its translation is CSVELITDRKSGNEQFF.

V gene TRBV30 combines with J gene TRBJ1-1, with unresolved D. Germline CDR1 GTSNPN, CDR2 SVGIG (reference sequence). This CDR3 has 14 residues. V lost 4 bases, J lost 2 bases, and 14 bases lay in between. The CDR3 spells CAWIYGLINTEAFF. CDR3 coding DNA: TGTGCCTGGATTTATGGACTTATTAACACTGAAGCTTTCTTT.

J is TRBJ2-1 and V is TRBV7-8; no clear D gene. This CDR3 contains 13 residues. V was clipped by 5 bases and J by 1 base, with 6 bases between them. Germline values: CDR1 SGHVS, CDR2 FQNEAQ. As DNA, the CDR3 is TGTGCCAGCAGCCACACATCCTACAATGAGCAGTTCTTC. This sequence encodes CASSHTSYNEQFF.

This sequence joins TRBV10-1 and TRBJ1-1, with 7 bases matching TRBD1. J gave up 4 bases and V 1 base, and 0 bases lay outside the gene matches. The length of the CDR3 is 13 residues. The germline V gene has CDR1 WNHNN and CDR2 SYGVQD (reference sequence). CDR3 sequence: CASSEYRGTEAFF. CDR3 DNA sequence: TGCGCCAGCAGTGAGTACAGGGGCACTGAAGCTTTCTTT.

The chain recombines TRBV2 with TRBJ2-5; 9 bases align to TRBD1. V gave up 4 bases and J gave up 5 bases; unmatched junction bases: 8. The germline gives CDR1 SNHLY, CDR2 FYNNEI. This CDR3 region has 15 residues. CDR3: CASSARDRAGETQYF. CDR3 nucleotide sequence: TGTGCCAGCAGTGCGAGGGACAGGGCTGGCGAGACCCAGTACTTC.

The chain joins TRBV30 to TRBJ1-5; TRBD1 is a possible D gene (5 bases). Looked up from germline, CDR1 is GTSNPN and CDR2 is SVGIG (reference sequence). The germline V and J ends were trimmed by 2 bases and 4 bases, with 12 bases remaining between them. The CDR3 length is 14 residues. CDR3 sequence (DNA): TGTGCCTGGAGTCCGGACGGGGGGAATCAGCCCCAGCATTTT. This translates into CAWSPDGGNQPQHF. Combining the CDR3 with reference TRBV30 and TRBJ1-5 gives the whole variable domain SQTIHQWPATLVQPVGSPLSLECTVEGTSNPNLYWYRQAAGRGLQLLFYSVGIGQISSEVPQNLSASRPQDRQFILSSKKLLLSDSGFYLCAWSPDGGNQPQHFGDGTRLSIL.

The chain uses TRBV27 and TRBJ1-4; maybe TRBD1 (5 bases). The CDR3 contains 14 residues. Between the trimmed V and J ends, which lost 3 bases and 4 bases, there was a span of 9 bases. The germline V gene encodes CDR1 MNHEY and CDR2 SMNVEV (reference sequence). The CDR3 sequence is CASSFRALNEKLFF. CDR3 sequence (DNA): TGTGCCAGCAGTTTCAGGGCGCTTAATGAAAAACTGTTTTTT.

This rearrangement joins TRBV18 to TRBJ2-1; the match to TRBD1 covers 7 bases. V dropped 3 bases and J dropped 0; count of bases not matched to a gene: 2. The CDR3 runs 15 residues. The germline V gene has CDR1 KGHSH and CDR2 LQKENI. The CDR3 bases are TGTGCCAGCTCACCGGGACAGACCTCCTACAATGAGCAGTTCTTC. It specifies CASSPGQTSYNEQFF.

The genes are TRBV6-1 and TRBJ2-7, with D maybe TRBD2 (6 bases). CDR3 size: 16 residues. V was clipped by 1 base and J by 4 bases, with 17 bases between them. Germline V CDR1 and CDR2: MNHNS, SASEGT. This CDR3 reads CASSEGLGGQRYEQYF. The CDR3, as DNA: TGTGCCAGCAGTGAAGGTTTAGGAGGGCAGAGATACGAGCAGTACTTC.

This chain links TRBV11-2 with TRBJ2-7; D perhaps matches TRBD2 (6 bases). This CDR3 is built from 13 residues. V lost 5 bases, J lost 7 bases, and 15 bases lay in between. The V gene's germline CDR1 is SGHAT and CDR2 FQNNGV. This CDR3 is CASSTPREMEQYF. The CDR3 DNA sequence: TGTGCCAGCAGCACTCCCCGGGAGATGGAGCAGTACTTC.

This chain connects TRBV11-2 to TRBJ1-6; 10 positions match TRBD1. This CDR3 is built from 17 residues. Per the germline V gene, CDR1 is SGHAT and CDR2 is FQNNGV. After removal of 1 base from V and 5 bases from J, the junction contained 5 bases not matched to a gene. This CDR3 is CASSLGPGTGDNSPLHF. The CDR3 DNA reads as TGTGCCAGCAGCTTAGGACCCGGGACAGGGGATAATTCACCCCTCCACTTT.